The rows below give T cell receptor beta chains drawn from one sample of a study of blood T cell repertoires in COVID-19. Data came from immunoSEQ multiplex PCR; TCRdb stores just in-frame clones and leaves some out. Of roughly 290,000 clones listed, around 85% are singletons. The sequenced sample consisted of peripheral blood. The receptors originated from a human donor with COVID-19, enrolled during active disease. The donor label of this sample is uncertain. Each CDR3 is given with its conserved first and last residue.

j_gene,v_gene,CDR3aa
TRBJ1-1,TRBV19,CASRISRYRGRGTEAFF
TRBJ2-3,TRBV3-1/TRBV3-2,CASSQEIGLAGATQYF
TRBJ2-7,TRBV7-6,CASSTRGSGRDYEQYF
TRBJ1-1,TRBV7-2,CASSLEGQGRTEAFF
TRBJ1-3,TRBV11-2,CASSPLTGVIYF
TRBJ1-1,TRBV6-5,CASSYSRGNTEAFF
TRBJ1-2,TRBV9,CASSPRTGYGYTF
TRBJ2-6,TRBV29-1,CSVGRTGGASGGANVLTF
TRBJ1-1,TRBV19,CASSITSEAFF
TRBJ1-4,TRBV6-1,CASSEAQGGNEKLFF
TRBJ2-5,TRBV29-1,CSGGTGGAGLTQYF
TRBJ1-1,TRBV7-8,CASTKGTDRGNTEAFF
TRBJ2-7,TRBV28,CASRSAADEQYF
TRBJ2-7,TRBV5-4,CASSLEASGTTYEQYF
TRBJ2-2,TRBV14,CASSQETSGSVTGELFF
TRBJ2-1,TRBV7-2,CASSWGYQRDYNEQFF
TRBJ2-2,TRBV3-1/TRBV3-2,CASSQGVGGAGELFF
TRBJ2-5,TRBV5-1,CASSLSRLGQQETQYF
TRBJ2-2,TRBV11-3,CASSPRTGETGELFF
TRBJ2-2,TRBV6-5,CASSSGRRNTGELFF
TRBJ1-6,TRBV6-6,CASGKTAISYNSPLHF
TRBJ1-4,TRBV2,CASSVIRARTSEKLFF
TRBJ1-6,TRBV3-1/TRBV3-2,CASSQDLELGSPLHF
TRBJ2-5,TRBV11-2,CASSSGTQETQYF
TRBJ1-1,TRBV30,CAWSVDRATFGAFF
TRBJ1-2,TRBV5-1,CASSLEVSTGYGYTF
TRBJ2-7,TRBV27,CASSLGSEQYF
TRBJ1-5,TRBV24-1,CATSELADRGPQHF
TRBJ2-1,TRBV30,CAWSVPVRGGSYNEQFF
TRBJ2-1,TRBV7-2,CASSHQARGTGANEQFF
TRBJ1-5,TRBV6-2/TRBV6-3,CASSSTVTSNQPQHF
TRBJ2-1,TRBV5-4,CASSLPGSGAYNEQFF
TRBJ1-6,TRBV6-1,CASSELGLYNSPLHF
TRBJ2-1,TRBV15,CATSRGPSGGYNEQFF
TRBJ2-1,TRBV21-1,CASSKVPGLAVNEQFF
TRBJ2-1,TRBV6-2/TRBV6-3,CASSFPYRERNNEQFF
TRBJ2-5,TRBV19,CASSIDGRSKTQYF
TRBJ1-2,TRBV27,CASSLDNNYGYTF
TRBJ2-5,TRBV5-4,CASSFAVTSGSMETQYF
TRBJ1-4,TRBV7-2,CASSSQGFFATNEKLFF
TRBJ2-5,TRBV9,CASSDRTGSYQETQYF
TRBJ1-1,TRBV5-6,CASSLGHNTEAFF
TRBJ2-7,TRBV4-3,CASSRSTGETSYEQYF
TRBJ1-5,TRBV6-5,CASSPTGGGNQPQHF
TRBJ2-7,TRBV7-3,CASSIAGVPYEQYF